A selection of T cell receptor beta chains follows, all from one sample in a study of Tregs in tolerant kidney transplant recipients. This table comes from immunoSEQ multiplex PCR, and its TCRdb copy is limited to in-frame clones, with some not included. The data contain tens of thousands of clones, 90% to 95% of them singletons. The sample was CD4+ T cells from blood (PBMCs), taken 12 months after the transplant. The origin of the receptors is a human patient who received a combined kidney and bone marrow transplant. T cells may partly derive from the graft donor. The CDR3 runs from the conserved cysteine through the conserved F or W. The order of the fields is V gene, D gene, J gene, CDR3 length, clone size, CDR3 protein, CDR3 DNA. D genes are given only for firm matches. Some rows have no size entry. The others give once, few or many, or a class for an expanded clone.

>TRBV5-4|TRBD2|TRBJ2-1|15|.
CASSWTSGGGNEQFF
TGTGCCAGCAGTTGGACTAGCGGGGGTGGCAATGAGCAGTTCTTC
>TRBV9|TRBD2|TRBJ2-1|15|.
CASSAGLAGTTEQFF
TGTGCCAGCAGCGCCGGACTAGCGGGTACCACTGAGCAGTTCTTC
>TRBV5-4|.|TRBJ2-5|15|.
CASSTGGVDLETQYF
TGTGCCAGCAGCACCGGAGGGGTAGATTTAGAGACCCAGTACTTC
>TRBV25-1|TRBD1|TRBJ2-3|15|.
CASSPTGSNTDTQYF
TGTGCCAGCAGCCCGACAGGGTCTAACACAGATACGCAGTATTTT
>TRBV27|TRBD1|TRBJ2-1|16|.
CASRTTGMSSYNEQFF
TGTGCCAGCAGGACGACAGGGATGAGCTCCTACAATGAGCAGTTCTTC
>TRBV15|.|TRBJ1-5|15|.
CATSRVSGLNQPQHF
TGTGCCACCAGCCGTGTCTCCGGTTTAAATCAGCCCCAGCATTTT
>TRBV14|.|TRBJ2-7|11|.
CASSHYYEQYF
TGTGCCAGCAGCCATTACTACGAGCAGTACTTC
>TRBV30|.|TRBJ1-3|15|.
CAWSVGGRTGNTIYF
TGTGCCTGGAGTGTAGGTGGGAGAACTGGAAACACCATATATTTT
>TRBV30|.|TRBJ1-6|13|.
CAWRSSYNSPLHF
TGTGCCTGGAGGAGCTCCTATAATTCACCCCTCCACTTT
>TRBV28|TRBD2|TRBJ2-3|17|.
CASSFWTSGGASDTQYF
TGTGCCAGCAGTTTTTGGACTAGCGGGGGGGCCTCAGATACGCAGTATTTT
>TRBV11-1|TRBD2|TRBJ2-2|17|.
CASSPSPGLAGAGELFF
TGTGCCAGCAGCCCCTCACCGGGACTAGCGGGAGCCGGGGAGCTGTTTTTT
>TRBV9|TRBD2|TRBJ2-7|15|.
CASSVASSGRGGQYF
TGTGCCAGCAGCGTAGCATCGAGCGGCCGGGGGGGGCAGTACTTC
>TRBV7-3|TRBD2|TRBJ2-1|15|once
CASSLGREGYNEQFF
TGTGCCAGCAGCTTGGGGCGGGAGGGTTACAATGAGCAGTTCTTC
>TRBV7-8|TRBD2|TRBJ2-3|14|.
CASTLSGSPDTQYF
TGTGCCAGCACTCTTAGCGGGAGCCCAGATACGCAGTATTTT
>TRBV7-2|.|TRBJ2-3|15|.
CASSLEGLTIDTQYF
TGTGCCAGCAGCTTAGAGGGGTTAACTATAGATACGCAGTATTTT
>TRBV5-5|.|TRBJ1-1|14|.
CASSLAVMNTEAFF
TGTGCCAGCAGCTTGGCCGTAATGAACACTGAAGCTTTCTTT
>TRBV7-9|.|TRBJ2-2|15|.
CASSSMTLGTGELFF
TGTGCCAGCAGCTCCATGACCCTAGGCACCGGGGAGCTGTTTTTT
>TRBV5-4|.|TRBJ1-1|14|.
CASSSGLTNTEAFF
TGTGCCAGCAGCTCAGGGTTAACGAACACTGAAGCTTTCTTT
>TRBV15|.|TRBJ2-5|15|.
CATSRDGQSQETQYF
TGTGCCACCAGCAGAGATGGGCAGAGCCAAGAGACCCAGTACTTC
>TRBV4-1|TRBD1|TRBJ1-2|15|.
CASSRQGDISYGYTF
TGCGCCAGCAGCCGACAGGGTGATATCAGCTATGGCTACACCTTC
>TRBV6-4|TRBD2|TRBJ2-1|17|.
CASSDSSAGVDYNEQFF
TGTGCCAGCAGTGACTCCTCAGCGGGAGTTGACTACAATGAGCAGTTCTTC
>TRBV5-1|TRBD1|TRBJ2-5|13|.
CASSLRDSETQYF
TGCGCCAGCAGCTTACGGGACAGTGAGACCCAGTACTTC
>TRBV12-5|TRBD1|TRBJ2-7|15|once
CASGPSDRGLYEQYF
TGTGCTAGTGGTCCGTCGGACAGGGGGCTCTACGAGCAGTACTTC
>TRBV5-4|.|TRBJ2-3|16|.
CASSPLPSPFTDTQYF
TGTGCCAGCAGCCCGCTCCCTAGCCCTTTCACAGATACGCAGTATTTT
>TRBV13|TRBD1|TRBJ2-4|18|.
CASSATGGHYNPKNIQYF
TGTGCCAGCAGCGCGACAGGGGGCCATTACAATCCCAAAAACATTCAGTACTTC
>TRBV7-2|.|TRBJ1-2|16|.
CASSLVLVSLANGYTF
TGTGCCAGCAGCTTAGTACTAGTCTCCCTAGCTAATGGCTACACCTTC
>TRBV5-1|TRBD2|TRBJ2-5|15|.
CASSVSGLAVETQYF
TGCGCCAGCAGCGTGTCGGGACTAGCTGTAGAGACCCAGTACTTC
>TRBV29-1|.|TRBJ1-2|12|.
CSVERGNYGYTF
TGCAGCGTCGAAAGGGGTAACTATGGCTACACCTTC
>TRBV6-1|.|TRBJ1-3|12|few
CASSGLVVAIYF
TGTGCCAGCAGTGGGTTAGTGGTCGCCATATATTTT
>TRBV6-1|.|TRBJ1-2|13|.
CASSFDRIYGYTF
TGTGCCAGCAGCTTCGACAGGATTTATGGCTACACCTTC
>TRBV7-9|.|TRBJ2-7|12|.
CASSLLEGLEYF
TGTGCCAGCAGCTTATTGGAGGGCCTGGAGTACTTC
>TRBV5-1|.|TRBJ2-1|15|.
CASSLYPGQYNEQFF
TGCGCCAGCAGCCTATACCCCGGACAGTACAATGAGCAGTTCTTC
>TRBV29-1|.|TRBJ1-1|11|.
CSAMEDTEAFF
TGCAGCGCCATGGAGGACACTGAAGCTTTCTTT
>TRBV7-2|.|TRBJ1-6|14|.
CASSPGHDNSPLHF
TGTGCCAGCAGTCCGGGACACGATAATTCACCCCTCCACTTT
>TRBV7-9|TRBD2|TRBJ2-3|16|.
CASSLAGLVPTDTQYF
TGTGCCAGCAGCTTAGCCGGACTAGTCCCCACAGATACGCAGTATTTT
>TRBV27|.|TRBJ1-5|17|.
CASSLFFPGYSNQPQHF
TGTGCCAGCAGTTTGTTCTTCCCGGGGTATAGCAATCAGCCCCAGCATTTT
>TRBV5-1|TRBD1|TRBJ1-3|15|.
CASSSKTGLGNTIYF
TGCGCCAGCAGCTCAAAGACAGGGTTGGGAAACACCATATATTTT
>TRBV6-5|TRBD2|TRBJ2-5|14|.
CASSSLSGGKTQYF
TGTGCCAGCAGTTCCTTAAGCGGGGGAAAGACCCAGTACTTC
>TRBV6-4|TRBD2|TRBJ2-2|15|.
CASSDGGRATGELFF
TGTGCCAGCAGTGACGGCGGGAGGGCCACCGGGGAGCTGTTTTTT
>TRBV19|.|TRBJ1-5|18|.
CASARGQKTPPSNQPQHF
TGTGCCAGTGCCCGAGGGCAGAAGACTCCTCCTAGCAATCAGCCCCAGCATTTT
>TRBV27|TRBD1|TRBJ2-7|17|.
CASSLRTGGVSIYEQYF
TGTGCCAGCAGTTTACGGACAGGGGGCGTCAGTATCTACGAGCAGTACTTC
>TRBV19|.|TRBJ1-5|15|.
CASSSMDRYNQPQHF
TGTGCCAGTAGTTCCATGGACAGATACAATCAGCCCCAGCATTTT
>TRBV11-2|TRBD1|TRBJ2-5|15|.
CASRGPGQGRGAQYF
TGTGCCAGCAGGGGGCCGGGACAGGGACGCGGAGCCCAGTACTTC
>TRBV10-3|TRBD2|TRBJ2-1|15|once
CAIGGSGRSYNEQFF
TGTGCCATCGGGGGTAGCGGGAGGTCTTACAATGAGCAGTTCTTC
>TRBV14|TRBD2|TRBJ2-2|15|.
CASRNSGGPPGELFF
TGTGCCAGCAGAAATTCGGGAGGGCCTCCCGGGGAGCTGTTTTTT
>TRBV30|TRBD1|TRBJ2-6|16|few
CAWSVGRGRGANVLTF
TGTGCCTGGAGTGTAGGCAGGGGGCGCGGGGCCAACGTCCTGACTTTC
>TRBV28|TRBD1|TRBJ2-7|14|.
CASSMWTGQYEQYF
TGTGCCAGCAGTATGTGGACAGGGCAGTACGAGCAGTACTTC
>TRBV7-3|.|TRBJ2-2|16|.
CASSLAGRGRTGELFF
TGTGCCAGCAGCTTAGCCGGGAGAGGTCGGACCGGGGAGCTGTTTTTT
>TRBV2|.|TRBJ1-2|14|.
CASRPLRRGDGYTF
TGTGCCAGCAGGCCCCTTCGGAGAGGCGATGGCTACACCTTC
>TRBV7-9|TRBD1|TRBJ2-7|16|.
CASSPRDREGGYEQYF
TGTGCCAGCAGCCCCCGGGACAGGGAGGGAGGCTACGAGCAGTACTTC
>TRBV18|.|TRBJ2-7|13|once
CASSLLYTSEQYF
TGTGCCAGCTCACTTCTATATACGTCCGAGCAGTACTTC
>TRBV6-6|TRBD1|TRBJ2-7|13|.
CASSPTGGYEQYF
TGTGCCAGCAGCCCGACAGGGGGCTACGAGCAGTACTTC
>TRBV18|.|TRBJ1-6|15|.
CASSPTSSYNSPLHF
TGTGCCAGCTCACCAACGAGCTCCTATAATTCACCCCTCCACTTT
>TRBV4-1|.|TRBJ2-7|16|.
CASSLWTAVGTYEQYF
TGCGCCAGCAGCCTATGGACAGCCGTGGGGACCTACGAGCAGTACTTC
>TRBV7-2|.|TRBJ2-5|12|.
CASRYEGETQYF
TGTGCCAGTCGGTATGAGGGAGAGACCCAGTACTTC
>TRBV7-2|.|TRBJ2-5|14|.
CASSLVAAQETQYF
TGTGCCAGCAGCTTAGTTGCGGCCCAAGAGACCCAGTACTTC
>TRBV6-5|.|TRBJ2-2|14|once
CASSYRGTTGELFF
TGTGCCAGCAGTTACCGGGGGACCACCGGGGAGCTGTTTTTT
>TRBV7-8|.|TRBJ2-7|13|.
CASSLAAGYEQYF
TGTGCCAGCAGCTTAGCGGCGGGCTACGAGCAGTACTTC
>TRBV11-3|TRBD1|TRBJ2-1|13|.
CASSTTGYNEQFF
TGTGCCAGCAGTACGACAGGGTACAATGAGCAGTTCTTC